This TCR beta chain was obtained from a study of CD8 T cells in Susac syndrome. Random hexamers primed reverse transcription of about 0.45 to 1 ug RNA. Using its own MiXCR run on the immunoSEQ multiplex PCR reads, TCRdb lists one record per CDR3 protein. This sample has approximately 71,000 distinct CDR3 sequences; approximately 96% occur once, and the top ten carry roughly 0.11%. Germline V lookup: CDR1 DFQATT, CDR2 SNEGSKA (reference sequence). V was pared by 7 bases and J by 6 bases, with 12 bases of the junction left unmatched. This CDR3 has 15 residues. Sequenced sample: CD4+ T cells from PBMCs. This clonotype was sampled from a human donor with multiple sclerosis. This rearrangement joins TRBV20-1 to TRBJ1-2; 12 bases map to TRBD1. The CDR3 coding sequence is TGCAGTGACCGGGGACAGGGGGCTGGTTCTCATGGCTACACCTTC. Encoded protein: CSDRGQGAGSHGYTF.